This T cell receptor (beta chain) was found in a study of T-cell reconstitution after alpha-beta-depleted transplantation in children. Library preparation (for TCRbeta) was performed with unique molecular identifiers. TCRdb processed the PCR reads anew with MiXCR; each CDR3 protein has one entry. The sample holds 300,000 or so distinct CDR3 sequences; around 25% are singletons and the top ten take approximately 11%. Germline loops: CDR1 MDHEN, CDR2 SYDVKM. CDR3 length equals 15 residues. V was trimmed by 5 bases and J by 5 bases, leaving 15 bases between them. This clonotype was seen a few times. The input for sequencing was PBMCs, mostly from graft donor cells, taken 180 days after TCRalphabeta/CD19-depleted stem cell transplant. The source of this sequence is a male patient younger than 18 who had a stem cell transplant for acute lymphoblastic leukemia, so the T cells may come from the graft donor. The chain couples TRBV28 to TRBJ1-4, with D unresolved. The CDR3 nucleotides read TGTGCCAGCAGTCCCGCTGGGCCGAGGAATGAAAAACTGTTTTTT. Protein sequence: CASSPAGPRNEKLFF.